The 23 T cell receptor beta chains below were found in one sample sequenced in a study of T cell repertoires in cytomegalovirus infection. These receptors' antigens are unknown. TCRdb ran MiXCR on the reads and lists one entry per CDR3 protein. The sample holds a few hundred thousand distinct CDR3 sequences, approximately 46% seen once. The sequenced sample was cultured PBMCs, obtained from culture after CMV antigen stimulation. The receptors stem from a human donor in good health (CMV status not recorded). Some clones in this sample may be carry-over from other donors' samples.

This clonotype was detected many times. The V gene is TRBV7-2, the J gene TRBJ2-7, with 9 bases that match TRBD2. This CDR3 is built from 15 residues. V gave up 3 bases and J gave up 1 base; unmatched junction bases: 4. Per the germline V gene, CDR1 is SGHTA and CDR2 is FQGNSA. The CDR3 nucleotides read TGTGCCAGCAGCTTTGGGCGGGGGGGGTCCTACGAGCAGTACTTC. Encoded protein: CASSFGRGGSYEQYF.

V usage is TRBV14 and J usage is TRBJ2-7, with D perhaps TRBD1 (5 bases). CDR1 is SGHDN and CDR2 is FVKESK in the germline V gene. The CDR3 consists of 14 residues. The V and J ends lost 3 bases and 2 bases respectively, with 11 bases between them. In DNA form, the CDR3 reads TGTGCCAGCAGCCAGGGCAGGGTTGCCTACGAGCAGTACTTC. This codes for CASSQGRVAYEQYF.

DNA of the CDR3: TGTGCCAGCAGTGAAGGACGCACAGATACGCAGTATTTT. It encodes CASSEGRTDTQYF. This sequence joins TRBV2 and TRBJ2-3; no clear D gene. V lost 1 base to trimming and J lost 1 base, with 3 bases between them. Germline assignment: CDR1 SNHLY and CDR2 FYNNEI. The CDR3 extends over 13 amino acids.

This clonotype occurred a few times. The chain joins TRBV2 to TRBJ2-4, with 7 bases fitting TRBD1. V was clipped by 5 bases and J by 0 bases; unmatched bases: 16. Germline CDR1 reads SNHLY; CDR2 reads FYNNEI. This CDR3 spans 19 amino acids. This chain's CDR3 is CASSRQGPMQTLAKNIQYF. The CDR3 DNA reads TGTGCCAGCAGTCGACAGGGACCAATGCAAACTTTAGCCAAAAACATTCAGTACTTC. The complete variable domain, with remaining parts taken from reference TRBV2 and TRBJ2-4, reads EPEVTQTPSHQVTQMGQEVILRCVPISNHLYFYWYRQILGQKVEFLVSFYNNEISEKSEIFDDQFSVERPDGSNFTLKIRSTKLEDSAMYFCASSRQGPMQTLAKNIQYFGAGTRLSVL.

CDR3 region: CASSLGEVYNEQFF. CDR3 sequence (DNA): TGTGCCAGCAGTTTGGGCGAGGTTTACAATGAGCAGTTCTTC. J is TRBJ2-1 and V is TRBV28; no firm D call. CDR1 MDHEN and CDR2 SYDVKM come from the germline V gene. The CDR3 extends over 14 amino acids. Trimming removed 3 bases from V and 4 bases from J, with 10 bases in between. Based on the CDR3 plus reference TRBV28 and TRBJ2-1, the full variable domain is DVKVTQSSRYLVKRTGEKVFLECVQDMDHENMFWYRQDPGLGLRLIYFSYDVKMKEKGDIPEGYSVSREKKERFSLILESASTNQTSMYLCASSLGEVYNEQFFGPGTRLTVL.

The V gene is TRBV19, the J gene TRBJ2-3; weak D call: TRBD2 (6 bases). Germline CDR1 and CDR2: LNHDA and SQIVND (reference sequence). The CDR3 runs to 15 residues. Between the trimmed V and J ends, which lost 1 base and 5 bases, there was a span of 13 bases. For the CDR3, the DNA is TGTGCCAGTAGTATAGCACGCGGGGTGGAAGATACGCAGTATTTT. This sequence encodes CASSIARGVEDTQYF.

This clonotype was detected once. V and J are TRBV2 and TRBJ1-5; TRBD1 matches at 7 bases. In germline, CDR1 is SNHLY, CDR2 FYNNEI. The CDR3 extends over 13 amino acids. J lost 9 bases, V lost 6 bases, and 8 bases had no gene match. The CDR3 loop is CASSDGQDAPQHF. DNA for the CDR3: TGTGCCAGCAGCGACGGACAGGACGCGCCCCAGCATTTT.

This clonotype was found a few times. CDR3 sequence (DNA): TGTGCCAGCAGCTCAGGGACAGGGAAGGCCAAAAACATTCAGTACTTC. It codes for CASSSGTGKAKNIQYF. The V and J genes are TRBV7-2 and TRBJ2-4; TRBD1 aligns across 9 bases. V lost 4 bases and J lost 1; bases outside the gene matches: 5. The CDR3 runs 16 residues. Germline values: CDR1 SGHTA, CDR2 FQGNSA. Using reference TRBV7-2 and TRBJ2-4 for the parts outside the CDR3, the full variable domain is GAGVSQSPSNKVTEKGKDVELRCDPISGHTALYWYRQSLGQGLEFLIYFQGNSAPDKSGLPSDRFSAERTGGSVSTLTIQRTQQEDSAVYLCASSSGTGKAKNIQYFGAGTRLSVL.

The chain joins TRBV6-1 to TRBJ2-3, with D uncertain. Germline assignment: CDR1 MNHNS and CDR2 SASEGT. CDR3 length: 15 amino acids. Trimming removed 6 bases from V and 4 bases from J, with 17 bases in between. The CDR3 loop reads CASSGRITAADTQYF. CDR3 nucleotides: TGTGCCAGCAGCGGAAGGATAACGGCTGCAGATACGCAGTATTTT.

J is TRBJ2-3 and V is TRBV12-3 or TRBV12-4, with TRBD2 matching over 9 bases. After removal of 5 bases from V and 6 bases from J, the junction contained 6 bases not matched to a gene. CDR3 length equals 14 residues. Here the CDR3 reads CASSRGGAWDTQYF. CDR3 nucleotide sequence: TGTGCCAGCAGTCGCGGGGGGGCATGGGATACGCAGTATTTT.

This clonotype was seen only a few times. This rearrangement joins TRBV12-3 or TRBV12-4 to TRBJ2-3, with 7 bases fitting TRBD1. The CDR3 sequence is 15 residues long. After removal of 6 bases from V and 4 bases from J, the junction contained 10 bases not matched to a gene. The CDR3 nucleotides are TGTGCCAGCAGACCAGGACAGGCTATGGCAGATACGCAGTATTTT. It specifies CASRPGQAMADTQYF.

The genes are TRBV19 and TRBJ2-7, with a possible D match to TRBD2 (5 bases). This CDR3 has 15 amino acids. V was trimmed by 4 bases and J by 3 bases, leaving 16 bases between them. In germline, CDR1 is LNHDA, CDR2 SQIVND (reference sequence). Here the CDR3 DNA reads TGTGCCAGTAGTACCGTCTCGGGGATTTACTACGAGCAGTACTTC. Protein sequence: CASSTVSGIYYEQYF.

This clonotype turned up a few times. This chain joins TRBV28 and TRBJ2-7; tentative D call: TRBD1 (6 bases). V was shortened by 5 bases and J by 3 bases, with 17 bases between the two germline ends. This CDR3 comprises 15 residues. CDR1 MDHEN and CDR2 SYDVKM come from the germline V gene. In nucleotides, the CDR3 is TGTGCCAGCAGTCCACTCCCCGGGACAAGCTACGAGCAGTACTTC. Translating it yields CASSPLPGTSYEQYF.

The CDR3 nucleotides read TGTGCCACCAGGGTCGGCGGGGGGGCGGAGACCCAGTACTTC. Translating it yields CATRVGGGAETQYF. This chain connects TRBV15 to TRBJ2-5, with 9 nucleotides matching TRBD2. Germline V lookup: CDR1 LNHNV, CDR2 YYDKDF (reference sequence). Trimming cost V 6 bases and J 5 bases; bases outside gene matches: 7. This CDR3 contains 14 residues.

CDR3 DNA: TGTGCCAGCAGCCCAAGGGTTGACCGGTCCGAATATTTT. It encodes CASSPRVDRSEYF. V is TRBV7-2 and J is TRBJ1-3; D is uncertain. In germline, CDR1 is SGHTA, CDR2 FQGNSA. Trimming pared 5 bases from V and 15 bases from J, leaving 20 bases between. This CDR3 has 13 amino acids. The variable domain in full, completed from reference TRBV7-2 and TRBJ1-3, reads GAGVSQSPSNKVTEKGKDVELRCDPISGHTALYWYRQSLGQGLEFLIYFQGNSAPDKSGLPSDRFSAERTGGSVSTLTIQRTQQEDSAVYLCASSPRVDRSEYFGEGSWLTVV.

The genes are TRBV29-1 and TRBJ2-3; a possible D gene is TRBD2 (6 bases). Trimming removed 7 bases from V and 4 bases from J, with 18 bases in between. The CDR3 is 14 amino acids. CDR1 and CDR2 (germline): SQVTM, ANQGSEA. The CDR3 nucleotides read TGCAGCGCCGATGCAGCTGCTAGCGCAGATACGCAGTATTTT. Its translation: CSADAAASADTQYF.

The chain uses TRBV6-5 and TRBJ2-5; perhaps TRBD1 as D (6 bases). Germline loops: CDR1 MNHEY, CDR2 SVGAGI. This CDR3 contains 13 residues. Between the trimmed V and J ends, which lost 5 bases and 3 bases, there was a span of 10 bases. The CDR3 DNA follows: TGTGCCAGCAGTGAGGCAGGGGAAGAGACCCAGTACTTC. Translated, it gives CASSEAGEETQYF.

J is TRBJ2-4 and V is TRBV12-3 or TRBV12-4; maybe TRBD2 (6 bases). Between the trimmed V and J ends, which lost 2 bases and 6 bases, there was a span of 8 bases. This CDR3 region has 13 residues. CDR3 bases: TGTGCCAGCAGTTTACAGGAGGGAAACATTCAGTACTTC. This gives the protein CASSLQEGNIQYF.

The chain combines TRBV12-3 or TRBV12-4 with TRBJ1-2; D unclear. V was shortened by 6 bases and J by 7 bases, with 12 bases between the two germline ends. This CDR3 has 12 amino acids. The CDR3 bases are TGTGCCAGCAGAGGACCATCTGGTGGCTACACCTTC. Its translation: CASRGPSGGYTF.

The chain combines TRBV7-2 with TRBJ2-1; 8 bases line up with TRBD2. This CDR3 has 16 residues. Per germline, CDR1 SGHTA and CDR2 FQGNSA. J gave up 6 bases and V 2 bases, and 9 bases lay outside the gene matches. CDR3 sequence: CASSLRTSSILNEQFF. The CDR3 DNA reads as TGTGCCAGCAGCTTACGGACTAGCAGTATACTCAATGAGCAGTTCTTC. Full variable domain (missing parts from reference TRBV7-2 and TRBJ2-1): GAGVSQSPSNKVTEKGKDVELRCDPISGHTALYWYRQSLGQGLEFLIYFQGNSAPDKSGLPSDRFSAERTGGSVSTLTIQRTQQEDSAVYLCASSLRTSSILNEQFFGPGTRLTVL.

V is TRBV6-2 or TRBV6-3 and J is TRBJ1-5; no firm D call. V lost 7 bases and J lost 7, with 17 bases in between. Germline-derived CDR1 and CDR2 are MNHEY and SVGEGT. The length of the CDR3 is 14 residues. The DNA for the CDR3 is TGTGCCAGCACTCTTCCTCACCCCAGCCAGCCCCAGCATTTT. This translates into CASTLPHPSQPQHF.

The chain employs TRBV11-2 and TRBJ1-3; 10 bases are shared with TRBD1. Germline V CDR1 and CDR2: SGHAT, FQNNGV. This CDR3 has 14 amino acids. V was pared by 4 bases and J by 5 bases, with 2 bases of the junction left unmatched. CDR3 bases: TGTGCCAGCAGCTCGGACAGGGGGAGAAACACCATATATTTT. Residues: CASSSDRGRNTIYF. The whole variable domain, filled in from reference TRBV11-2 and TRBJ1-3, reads EAGVAQSPRYKIIEKRQSVAFWCNPISGHATLYWYQQILGQGPKLLIQFQNNGVVDDSQLPKDRFSAERLKGVDSTLKIQPAKLEDSAVYLCASSSDRGRNTIYFGEGSWLTVV.

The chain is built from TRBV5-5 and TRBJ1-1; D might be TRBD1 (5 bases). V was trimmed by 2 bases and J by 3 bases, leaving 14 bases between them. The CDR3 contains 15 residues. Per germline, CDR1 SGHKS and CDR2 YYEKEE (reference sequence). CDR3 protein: CASSLLGGGHTEAFF. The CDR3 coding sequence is TGTGCCAGCAGCTTACTTGGTGGGGGACACACTGAAGCTTTCTTT. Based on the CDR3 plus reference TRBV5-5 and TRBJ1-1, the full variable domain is DAGVTQSPTHLIKTRGQQVTLRCSPISGHKSVSWYQQVLGQGPQFIFQYYEKEERGRGNFPDRFSARQFPNYSSELNVNALLLGDSALYLCASSLLGGGHTEAFFGQGTRLTVV.